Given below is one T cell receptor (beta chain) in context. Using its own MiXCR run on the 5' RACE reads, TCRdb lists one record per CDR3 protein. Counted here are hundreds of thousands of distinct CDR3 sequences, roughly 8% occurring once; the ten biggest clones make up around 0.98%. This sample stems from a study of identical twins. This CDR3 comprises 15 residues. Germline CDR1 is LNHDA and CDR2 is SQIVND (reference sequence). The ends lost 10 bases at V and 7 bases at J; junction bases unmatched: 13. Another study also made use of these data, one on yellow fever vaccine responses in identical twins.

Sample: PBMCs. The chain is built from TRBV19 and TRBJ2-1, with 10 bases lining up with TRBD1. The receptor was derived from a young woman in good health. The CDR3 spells CATSPGTGVLNEQFF. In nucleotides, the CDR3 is TGTGCCACCTCCCCCGGGACAGGGGTCTTGAATGAGCAGTTCTTC.